This entry lists 22 T cell receptor beta chains sequenced from one sample in a study of T-cell reconstitution after alpha-beta-depleted transplantation in children. Unique molecular identifiers were incorporated when the TCRbeta library was constructed. MiXCR, applied by TCRdb to the PCR reads, yields one record per CDR3 protein. Among approximately 300,000 distinct CDR3 sequences, approximately 10% were seen once, and the ten largest hold around a quarter. This sample comprised peripheral blood, obtained 180 days after TCRalphabeta/CD19-depleted stem cell transplant. These receptors were taken from a male patient aged 2 to 9 who had a stem cell transplant for chronic granulomatous disease, so the T cells may come from the graft donor.

This clonotype was seen repeatedly, ten times or more. This chain uses TRBV6-2 or TRBV6-3 with TRBJ1-2; D ambiguous. Germline V gene data show CDR1 as MNHEY and CDR2 as SVGEGT. The CDR3 is 13 residues long. V lost 4 bases, J lost 1 base, and 7 bases lay in between. The CDR3 coding sequence is TGTGCCAGCAGTTCGGTGGATAACTATGGCTACACCTTC. Its protein product is CASSSVDNYGYTF.

This rearrangement joins TRBV19 to TRBJ2-2; no reliable D call. Germline CDR1 is LNHDA and CDR2 is SQIVND (reference sequence). V gave up 4 bases and J gave up 2 bases, with 8 bases separating them. There are 14 residues in the CDR3. The CDR3, as DNA: TGTGCCAGTAGTAACTTAGGAAACACCGGGGAGCTGTTTTTT. Translation gives CASSNLGNTGELFF.

In this sample, this clonotype turned up many times. V is TRBV4-2 and J is TRBJ2-7; 7 bases fit TRBD1. V lost 3 bases to trimming and J lost 2 bases; unmatched junction nucleotides: 1. This CDR3 contains 13 residues. Germline V gene lookup returns CDR1 LGHNA and CDR2 YNFKEQ. CDR3 coding DNA: TGTGCCAGCAGCCAGGGACAGACCTACGAGCAGTACTTC. It codes for CASSQGQTYEQYF.

The sample holds many counts of this clonotype. The genes are TRBV18 and TRBJ2-3; 12 bases line up with TRBD2. This CDR3 spans 18 amino acids. Germline loops: CDR1 KGHSH, CDR2 LQKENI. V was pared by 1 base and J by 1 base, with 6 bases of the junction left unmatched. CDR3 sequence: CASSPRLAGGRRTDTQYF. In DNA, the CDR3 is TGTGCCAGCTCACCACGCCTAGCGGGAGGGCGACGCACAGATACGCAGTATTTT.

To note about this clonotype: A read error is possible here, since a much larger clone lies one base away. V and J are TRBV4-2 and TRBJ1-4, with D uncertain. The germline CDR1 and CDR2 sequences are LGHNA and YNFKEQ. Trimming shortened V by 0 bases and J by 7 bases, and 15 bases separated the two germline ends. The CDR3 is made up of 16 amino acids. The CDR3 nucleotides read TGTGCCAGCAGCCAAGAGCTTGTGGCGGGTGGTGAAAAACTGTTTTTT. This gives the protein CASSQELVAGGEKLFF.

The chain carries TRBV28 and TRBJ1-1; D remains unclear. Trimming shortened V by 3 bases and J by 7 bases, and 12 bases separated the two germline ends. There are 13 residues in the CDR3. CDR1 and CDR2 from the germline V gene are MDHEN and SYDVKM. CDR3 sequence reads: CASSLVGISEAFF. The CDR3 DNA reads as TGTGCCAGCAGTTTGGTAGGGATCAGTGAAGCTTTCTTT. The whole variable domain, remainder taken from reference TRBV28 and TRBJ1-1, is DVKVTQSSRYLVKRTGEKVFLECVQDMDHENMFWYRQDPGLGLRLIYFSYDVKMKEKGDIPEGYSVSREKKERFSLILESASTNQTSMYLCASSLVGISEAFFGQGTRLTVV.

This clonotype occurred many times. V gene TRBV14 combines with J gene TRBJ2-1; D is perhaps TRBD2 (5 bases). Trimming left V 2 bases short and J 8 bases short, with 19 bases between. The CDR3 has 16 amino acids. Germline V gene data show CDR1 as SGHDN and CDR2 as FVKESK. Written as DNA, the CDR3 is TGTGCCAGCAGCCAAATGACGTGGGTAGGAGGCGATGAGCAGTTCTTC. As protein: CASSQMTWVGGDEQFF.

This clonotype was counted ten times or more. The J gene is TRBJ2-2, the V gene TRBV11-2; perhaps D is TRBD1 or TRBD2 (7 bases each). There are 16 residues in the CDR3. CDR1 and CDR2 (germline): SGHAT, FQNNGV. Trimming removed 7 bases from V and 5 bases from J, with 20 bases in between. In DNA form, the CDR3 reads TGTGCCAGCACCCCCAGGGGGGCGGGAGTGACCGGGGAGCTGTTTTTT. The encoded protein is CASTPRGAGVTGELFF.

The sample holds a few counts of this clonotype. This sequence joins TRBV20-1 and TRBJ2-1; 8 bases are shared with TRBD2. The CDR3 runs 15 residues. Per the germline V gene, CDR1 is DFQATT and CDR2 is SNEGSKA (reference sequence). Trimming took 3 bases from V and 0 from J; bases not matched to a gene: 4. The CDR3 bases are TGCAGTGCTAGGACCGGGGGGGCCTCCTACAATGAGCAGTTCTTC. It yields the protein CSARTGGASYNEQFF.

The table lists this clonotype with many counts. The junction and the germline gene differ at one end; a read error may be behind it. The chain links TRBV20-1 to TRBJ2-2; D remains ambiguous. This CDR3 is 13 amino acids long. Germline CDR1 reads DFQATT; CDR2 reads SNEGSKA (reference sequence). CDR3 loop: CSARGAKTGELFF. The CDR3 nucleotides read TGCAGTGCTAGAGGTGCGAAAACCGGGGAGCTGTTTTTT.

This clonotype was detected many times. The V gene is TRBV15, the J gene TRBJ2-7; 9 nucleotides align to TRBD2. From germline, CDR1 is LNHNV and CDR2 YYDKDF (reference sequence). V lost 1 base and J lost 3; bases outside the gene matches: 19. This CDR3 is built from 20 residues. The CDR3 protein is CATSRVLGGRAPSVSYEQYF. The CDR3 coding sequence is TGTGCCACCAGCAGAGTTCTGGGCGGGAGGGCCCCCTCGGTTAGCTACGAGCAGTACTTC.

The sample holds one count of this clonotype. A much larger clone differs by one base, so this may be a read error. This rearrangement joins TRBV5-1 to TRBJ1-3, with TRBD1 matching 9 bases. This CDR3 comprises 17 residues. With 0 bases clipped from V and 2 bases from J, the junction kept 6 bases outside the gene matches. Per germline, CDR1 SGHRS and CDR2 YFSETQ. Written as DNA, the CDR3 is TGCGCCAGCAGCTTGGAACAGGGGGCAATTGCTGGAAACACCATATATTTT. Encoded protein: CASSLEQGAIAGNTIYF.

This clonotype was observed at least ten times. The chain's CDR3 is CSVGRDRVTGELFF. In DNA, the CDR3 is TGCAGCGTTGGACGGGACAGGGTCACCGGGGAGCTGTTTTTT. The V gene is TRBV29-1, the J gene TRBJ2-2; 9 bases are a match to TRBD1. Germline V gene lookup returns CDR1 SQVTM and CDR2 ANQGSEA. This CDR3 has 14 amino acids. The junction had 4 bases not matched to a gene; V was cut back by 4 bases and J by 4 bases.

As to this clonotype: Being one base from a much bigger clone, this may be a read error. J is TRBJ2-7 and V is TRBV28; 11 bases align to TRBD2. The CDR3 runs to 14 residues. Germline CDR1 and CDR2: MDHEN and SYDVKM. Losses at the gene ends were 7 bases for V and 3 bases for J; bases not matched to a gene: 5. The CDR3 region has the DNA TGTGCCAGCACGATCACTAGCGGGAGCTACGAGCAGTACTTC. Its protein product is CASTITSGSYEQYF.

This clonotype was counted many times. J is TRBJ1-2 and V is TRBV7-8; 9 bases align to TRBD1. The length of the CDR3 is 16 residues. The germline V gene has CDR1 SGHVS and CDR2 FQNEAQ. The junction had 11 bases not matched to a gene; V was cut back by 5 bases and J by 4 bases. CDR3 bases: TGTGCCAGCAGCCTGGAATGGGGACAGGGATCCTATGGCTACACCTTC. It specifies CASSLEWGQGSYGYTF.

The V and J genes are TRBV12-3 or TRBV12-4 and TRBJ2-7, with 8 bases lining up with TRBD2. V dropped 3 bases and J dropped 9; count of bases not matched to a gene: 25. The CDR3 runs 19 residues. DNA of the CDR3: TGTGCCAGCAGTTTGGAGGGTGGGGGACTAGGTAACCTTCGTATTCGGCAGTACTTC. Translated, it gives CASSLEGGGLGNLRIRQYF.

This clonotype was observed at least ten times. This chain links TRBV5-1 with TRBJ2-7, with TRBD2 matching over 11 bases. V was clipped by 0 bases and J by 3 bases; unmatched bases: 14. The CDR3 has 19 amino acids. Germline V gene sequence: CDR1 SGHRS, CDR2 YFSETQ. In nucleotides, the CDR3 is TGCGCCAGCAGCTTGGGAGGGAAGGGACTAGCGGACCCTTACTACGAGCAGTACTTC. This codes for CASSLGGKGLADPYYEQYF.

Ten or more counts support this clonotype. The chain uses TRBV12-3 or TRBV12-4 and TRBJ1-1, with 7 nucleotides matching TRBD1. The CDR3 consists of 16 residues. V gave up 3 bases and J gave up 0 bases; unmatched junction bases: 7. CDR3 amino acids: CASSLTGSVVNTEAFF. Written as DNA, the CDR3 is TGTGCCAGCAGTTTGACAGGGTCTGTCGTGAACACTGAAGCTTTCTTT.

This clonotype was counted many times. The chain carries TRBV29-1 and TRBJ2-7; TRBD2 agrees at 7 bases. The CDR3 is made up of 21 amino acids. V lost 2 bases, J lost 0 bases, and 25 bases stayed unmatched. Per germline, CDR1 SQVTM and CDR2 ANQGSEA. The CDR3 sequence: CSVEKQTEPLAEVVSSYEQYF. The CDR3 DNA sequence: TGCAGCGTTGAAAAGCAGACCGAACCGCTAGCGGAGGTCGTGTCCTCCTACGAGCAGTACTTC.

As regards this clonotype: With a much larger clone just one base away, this may be a read error. This chain connects TRBV29-1 to TRBJ1-1; no clear D gene. Germline V gene lookup returns CDR1 SQVTM and CDR2 ANQGSEA. CDR3 length: 15 residues. Trimming left V 2 bases short and J 4 bases short, with 17 bases between. Written as DNA, the CDR3 is TGCAGCGTTGAACATCTTGGGTCAGGCAGCACTGAAGCTTTCTTT. Translation: CSVEHLGSGSTEAFF.

This clonotype has a single count. A much bigger clone sits one base away, suggesting this may be a read error. Likely a read error: the CDR3 ends without its conserved phenylalanine or tryptophan. The rearrangement joins TRBV29-1 to TRBJ2-1; 10 nucleotides align to TRBD1. Trimming took 7 bases from V and 8 from J; bases not matched to a gene: 5. Germline CDR1 reads SQVTM; CDR2 reads ANQGSEA. The CDR3 runs 12 residues. The chain's CDR3 is CSAGQGGDEQFS. The CDR3 region has the DNA TGCAGCGCAGGACAGGGGGGCGATGAGCAGTTCTCC.

This clonotype was seen repeatedly, ten times or more. The chain recombines TRBV27 with TRBJ2-7, with TRBD1 matching 9 bases. CDR1 and CDR2 from the germline V gene are MNHEY and SMNVEV (reference sequence). V lost 6 bases, J lost 0 bases, and 12 bases stayed unmatched. The CDR3 spans 17 residues. This CDR3 reads CASRSRTGASFSYEQYF. The CDR3 nucleotides are TGTGCCAGCAGAAGCCGGACAGGGGCGTCTTTCTCCTACGAGCAGTACTTC.